Listed below are T cell receptor beta chains from one sample, sequenced in a study of STAT3 mutations in large granular lymphocyte leukemia. The repertoire was sequenced with immunoSEQ multiplex PCR; TCRdb's copy has only in-frame clones and lacks some. The profile shows under 35,000 clones, over 65% of them singletons. The sample comprised peripheral blood mononuclear cells. The source of these receptors is a woman between 45 and 65 years old with T-cell large granular lymphocyte leukemia. Some clones in this sample may be carry-over from other donors' samples. Both conserved end residues are trimmed from each CDR3. D genes are given only for firm matches. Where a row states a size, it is once, few, many or the class of an expanded clone; other rows omit it.

cdr3_aa	v_call	clone_size	j_call	d_call
AISEFTGEQF	TRBV10-3	.	TRBJ2-1	.
ASSFRAGTGGFGADTQY	TRBV5-6	.	TRBJ2-3	TRBD1
AWNSQNYNEQF	TRBV30	.	TRBJ2-1	.
SGDRRLGDGYT	TRBV29-1	.	TRBJ1-2	.
ASSQELGGNQPQH	TRBV4-3	.	TRBJ1-5	.
SKTSRGRGETQY	TRBV29-1	.	TRBJ2-5	.
ASSLTTSGSMETQY	TRBV5-1	.	TRBJ2-5	TRBD2
ASSRQGPGAEVGVTQY	TRBV18	.	TRBJ2-3	.
ASSSPGLAMPGDTQY	TRBV7-9	.	TRBJ2-3	TRBD2
ASSPGQNYGYT	TRBV18	.	TRBJ1-2	.
SVDTGTRPSYEQY	TRBV29-1	.	TRBJ2-7	.
ASSPGTAVQPQH	TRBV6-5	.	TRBJ1-5	TRBD1
ASSQEGGPQYGYT	TRBV4-3	few	TRBJ1-2	.
ASSQVGGGRRTEAF	TRBV4-1	.	TRBJ1-1	.
ASSPLRDTEAF	TRBV18	.	TRBJ1-1	.
ASSVVSTDTQY	TRBV9	few	TRBJ2-3	.
ASSLGSMADTQY	TRBV7-9	.	TRBJ2-3	.
ASSLPRVGDGYT	TRBV5-1	.	TRBJ1-2	.
ATRNRQGASNEQF	TRBV18	.	TRBJ2-1	TRBD1
ASSRTYIPPLELF	TRBV9	.	TRBJ2-2	.
AWTTHNRVTGELF	TRBV30	.	TRBJ2-2	.
ASSYEQY	TRBV3-2	once	TRBJ2-7	.
ASLDRAYGYT	TRBV28	once	TRBJ1-2	TRBD1
ATSRDAGFGQNYGYT	TRBV15	.	TRBJ1-2	.